This TCR beta chain comes out of a study of human T cells and chemical hapten exposure. Time point: patch test 1, 2 weeks after DPC sensitization. This sample's treatment: therapeutic diphenylcyclopropenone sensitization with weekly scalp DPC. This clonotype was counted a few times. The CDR3 spans 15 residues. Trimming cost V 5 bases and J 2 bases, with 14 bases left between them. Germline V gene sequence: CDR1 MNHEY, CDR2 SVGAGI. TCRdb itself ran the RACE reads through MiXCR, one entry per CDR3 protein. The sample contains nearly 80,000 distinct CDR3 sequences, 10% of which appear only once. The chain is built from TRBV6-5 and TRBJ2-3; a weak D match, TRBD2 (6 bases). The TCR was taken from a woman aged 45-59 years with alopecia areata. Some clones in this sample may be carry-over from other donors' samples. The input for sequencing was whole blood, taken in connection with sensitization to the hapten diphenylcyclopropenone (DPC). For the CDR3, the DNA is TGTGCCAGCAGTCTGGTGGAGGGATTCACAGATACGCAGTATTTT. The encoded protein is CASSLVEGFTDTQYF.